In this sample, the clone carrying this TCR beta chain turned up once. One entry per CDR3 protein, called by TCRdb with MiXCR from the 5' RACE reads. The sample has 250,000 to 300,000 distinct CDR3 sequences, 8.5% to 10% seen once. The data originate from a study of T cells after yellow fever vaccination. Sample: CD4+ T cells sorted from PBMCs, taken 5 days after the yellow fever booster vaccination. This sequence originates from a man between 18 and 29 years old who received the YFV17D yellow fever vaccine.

The CDR3 DNA is TGTGCCAGCAGTTATCGGGACGGCGCAGATACGCAGTATTTT. This translates into CASSYRDGADTQYF. V gene TRBV6-6 combines with J gene TRBJ2-3, with D perhaps being TRBD1 or TRBD2 (5 bases each). CDR3 size: 14 residues. Trimming removed 3 bases from V and 4 bases from J, with 11 bases in between. In germline, CDR1 is MNHNY, CDR2 SVGAGI (reference sequence).